The 3 T cell receptor beta chains reported below all come from one sample, sequenced in a study of spatial heterogeneity in lung cancer. Time point reported: sample taken at primary tumor resection. TCRdb reanalysed the 5' RACE reads using MiXCR and keeps one entry per CDR3 protein. Of over 50,000 distinct CDR3 sequences listed, about 5.9% are singletons. The input for sequencing was PBMCs, taken at surgery. The receptors were sampled from a female donor with early-stage non-small cell lung cancer.

CDR3 sequence: CASSPLPDFASSYEQYF. For the CDR3, the DNA is TGTGCCAGCTCACCCCTGCCGGACTTTGCAAGCTCCTACGAGCAGTACTTC. V gene TRBV18 combines with J gene TRBJ2-7; maybe TRBD2 (5 bases). Germline V gene data show CDR1 as KGHSH and CDR2 as LQKENI. V lost 3 bases to trimming and J lost 0 bases, with 18 bases between them. The CDR3 length is 17 residues.

By sample share, this clonotype is medium-sized. The chain couples TRBV29-1 to TRBJ2-1, with 8 bases identical to TRBD2. The CDR3 is 13 amino acids. Unmatched junction bases numbered 8, after V lost 4 bases and J lost 9 bases. Looked up from germline, CDR1 is SQVTM and CDR2 is ANQGSEA. The CDR3 nucleotides read TGCAGCGTTGTGACTAGCGTTCAGGGTGAGCAGTTCTTC. Protein product: CSVVTSVQGEQFF.

The chain recombines TRBV7-3 with TRBJ2-1; 8 nucleotides match TRBD2. Germline V gives CDR1 SGHTA, CDR2 FQGTGA. The CDR3 runs 13 residues. The ends lost 5 bases at V and 12 bases at J; junction bases unmatched: 9. Here the CDR3 reads CASSETQGLGQFF. In DNA form, the CDR3 reads TGTGCCAGCAGCGAAACACAGGGACTAGGGCAGTTCTTC.